This note documents a single TCR beta chain sequence. The source of the sample is a study of regulatory T cells in long-lasting Graves disease. Building of the TCR beta libraries involved iRepertoire HTBI primers and Arm-PCR of CDR3 regions. TCRdb re-called the multiplex PCR reads with MiXCR, one entry per CDR3 protein. The data hold about 430,000 distinct CDR3 sequences, with 21% observed a single time. As for time point: persistent/refractory GD, antithyroid drugs over 5 years with positive TRAb. Preparation of the TCR library used RNA extracted from PBMCs. Those enrolled as patients came out of an endocrinology department in Xi'an, China. The CDR3 runs to 15 residues. Germline CDR1 reads LNHDA; CDR2 reads SQIVND (reference sequence). V shed 3 bases and J shed 0 bases, with 8 bases lying between them.

The sample consisted of peripheral blood mononuclear cells (PBMCs), taken when the disease was refractory, from a patient treated with antithyroid drugs. This TCR was sampled from a female donor with Graves disease. The J gene is TRBJ2-2, the V gene TRBV19; D ambiguous. This chain's CDR3 is CASSIDGANTGELFF. The CDR3 coding sequence is TGTGCCAGTAGTATTGACGGCGCGAACACCGGGGAGCTGTTTTTT. Complete variable domain (other parts from reference TRBV19 and TRBJ2-2): DGGITQSPKYLFRKEGQNVTLSCEQNLNHDAMYWYRQDPGQGLRLIYYSQIVNDFQKGDIAEGYSVSREKKESFPLTVTSAQKNPTAFYLCASSIDGANTGELFFGEGSRLTVL.